The 21 T cell receptor beta chains listed next were all sequenced from one sample in a study of cytotoxic CD8 clonotypes in ibrutinib-treated CLL. The table came from immunoSEQ multiplex PCR; TCRdb's copy has only in-frame clones and leaves some out. This sample carries roughly 24,000 clones, approximately 81% of them seen once, and the ten largest clones take approximately 10%. This specimen consisted of PBMCs, obtained before ibrutinib treatment. The receptors come from a human donor with chronic lymphocytic leukemia.

This clone was seen just once. The chain links TRBV7-8 to TRBJ1-3; 7 bases match TRBD1. The CDR3 consists of 16 residues. Trimming removed 3 bases from V and 0 bases from J; junction bases left unmatched: 5. CDR1 and CDR2 (germline): SGHVS, FQNEAQ. CDR3 DNA: TGTGCCAGCAGCTTTTACAGGGGTTACTCTGGAAACACCATATATTTT. It encodes CASSFYRGYSGNTIYF.

A single count supports this clone. The chain carries TRBV11-3 and TRBJ2-7, with a weak D call TRBD1 (5 bases). CDR1 SGHNT and CDR2 YENEEA come from the germline V gene. The CDR3 runs 15 residues. Trimming took off 1 base at V and 5 bases at J, with 15 bases between the two ends. CDR3 residues: CASSLGPVRVDEQYF. The CDR3 DNA reads TGTGCCAGCAGCTTAGGTCCCGTCAGGGTAGACGAGCAGTACTTC. Full variable domain (remainder filled in from reference TRBV11-3 and TRBJ2-7): EAGVVQSPRYKIIEKKQPVAFWCNPISGHNTLYWYLQNLGQGPELLIRYENEEAVDDSQLPKDRFSAERLKGVDSTLKIQPAELGDSAVYLCASSLGPVRVDEQYFGPGTRLTVT.

This clone was seen only once. CDR3 DNA: TGCGCCAGCAGCCAAGGACTTCTATTCTCCTACAATGAGCAGTTCTTC. Amino acids: CASSQGLLFSYNEQFF. The chain employs TRBV4-1 and TRBJ2-1; no reliable D call. V was shortened by 1 base and J by 0 bases, with 10 bases between the two germline ends. Germline values: CDR1 MGHRA, CDR2 YSYEKL. CDR3 length equals 16 residues.

This clone showed up just once. The rearrangement links TRBV7-9 to TRBJ1-4, with 8 bases aligning to TRBD1. Trimming cost V 5 bases and J 8 bases; bases outside gene matches: 10. This CDR3 is built from 15 residues. CDR1 and CDR2 from the germline V gene are SEHNR and FQNEAQ (reference sequence). This CDR3 is CASSTQGGANEKLFF. In DNA, the CDR3 is TGTGCCAGCAGCACACAGGGGGGAGCGAACGAAAAACTGTTTTTT.

V usage is TRBV28 and J usage is TRBJ2-2; possibly TRBD2 for D (5 bases). The germline gives CDR1 MDHEN, CDR2 SYDVKM. The CDR3 contains 14 residues. V was trimmed by 6 bases and J by 7 bases, leaving 15 bases between them. CDR3 residues: CASRSGGWSGELFF. The CDR3 bases are TGTGCCAGCAGGAGCGGAGGATGGAGCGGGGAGCTGTTTTTT.

The chain links TRBV6-5 to TRBJ2-7; weak D call: TRBD1 (6 bases). The V end was cut by 8 bases, the J end by 3 bases, with 17 bases between. The CDR3 loop spans 14 amino acids. CDR1 is MNHEY and CDR2 is SVGAGI in the germline V gene. Here the CDR3 reads CASSRNRANYEQYF. As DNA, the CDR3 is TGTGCCAGCTCCCGAAACAGGGCAAACTACGAGCAGTACTTC.

The V call is TRBV7-2, the J call TRBJ2-2; 9 bases fit TRBD1. The germline CDR1 and CDR2 sequences are SGHTA and FQGNSA. V lost 4 bases and J lost 5; bases outside the gene matches: 5. The CDR3 runs 15 residues. The DNA for the CDR3 is TGTGCCAGCAGCTCGACAGGGGGAGGTACCGGGGAGCTGTTTTTT. This encodes CASSSTGGGTGELFF.

The chain is built from TRBV7-9 and TRBJ1-2; no reliable D call. V dropped 2 bases and J dropped 8 bases, with 12 bases sitting between them. The V gene's germline CDR1 is SEHNR and CDR2 FQNEAQ (reference sequence). The CDR3 runs 13 residues. CDR3 in amino acids: CASSLSLTEGYTF. The CDR3 coding sequence is TGTGCCAGCAGCTTAAGTCTGACGGAGGGCTACACCTTC.

The chain is built from TRBV2 and TRBJ2-7; the match to TRBD1 covers 10 bases. Germline V gives CDR1 SNHLY, CDR2 FYNNEI. The CDR3 extends over 15 amino acids. J lost 7 bases, V lost 6 bases, and 12 bases had no gene match. In DNA, the CDR3 is TGTGCCAGCAGGAAGGAGGGGGACAGGGGTTTAGAGCAGTACTTC. It codes for CASRKEGDRGLEQYF. Drawing the rest from reference TRBV2 and TRBJ2-7, the complete variable domain is EPEVTQTPSHQVTQMGQEVILRCVPISNHLYFYWYRQILGQKVEFLVSFYNNEISEKSEIFDDQFSVERPDGSNFTLKIRSTKLEDSAMYFCASRKEGDRGLEQYFGPGTRLTVT.

Comments on this clone: At one end, the junction sequence differs from germline, possibly due to a read error. The sample carries other DNA sequences with the same CDR3. This chain links TRBV4-1 with TRBJ2-1; 11 bases are a match to TRBD2. CDR3 size: 17 residues. Germline V gives CDR1 MGHRA, CDR2 YSYEKL. This chain's CDR3 is CASSQPGLADSYNEQFF. CDR3 nucleotide sequence: TGCGCCAGTAGCCAACCGGGACTAGCGGACTCCTACAATGAGCAGTTCTTC.

This chain joins TRBV2 and TRBJ1-4; D remains unclear. Trimming shortened V by 3 bases and J by 8 bases, and 13 bases separated the two germline ends. Germline CDR1 is SNHLY and CDR2 is FYNNEI. The CDR3 runs to 14 residues. The CDR3 loop reads CASSDGGMQEKLFF. DNA for the CDR3: TGTGCCAGCAGTGACGGCGGGATGCAAGAAAAACTGTTTTTT.

The genes are TRBV29-1 and TRBJ1-2; tentatively, D is TRBD1 (5 bases). CDR3 length: 12 residues. V lost 7 bases, J lost 8 bases, and 17 bases lay in between. CDR1 is SQVTM and CDR2 is ANQGSEA in the germline V gene. CDR3 nucleotide sequence: TGCAGCGCCCAAAGGGACTGGTCGGGCTACACCTTC. This codes for CSAQRDWSGYTF. Full variable domain (remainder filled in from reference TRBV29-1 and TRBJ1-2): SAVISQKPSRDICQRGTSLTIQCQVDSQVTMMFWYRQQPGQSLTLIATANQGSEATYESGFVIDKFPISRPNLTFSTLTVSNMSPEDSSIYLCSAQRDWSGYTFGSGTRLTVV.

CDR3 amino acids: CASATQGARAGELFF. CDR3 in DNA: TGTGCTAGTGCTACACAGGGGGCGCGCGCCGGGGAGCTGTTTTTT. This chain uses TRBV12-5 with TRBJ2-2, with TRBD1 identical over 9 bases. The CDR3 covers 15 residues. CDR1 LGHNT and CDR2 FRNRAP come from the germline V gene. V lost 7 bases and J lost 6; bases outside the gene matches: 9.

V and J are TRBV10-3 and TRBJ1-5; no clear D gene. Germline CDR1 and CDR2: ENHRY and SYGVKD. V was trimmed by 6 bases and J by 0 bases, leaving 12 bases between them. The length of the CDR3 is 15 residues. CDR3 loop: CAISPDGISNQPQHF. CDR3 DNA sequence: TGTGCCATCAGCCCGGACGGGATTAGCAATCAGCCCCAGCATTTT.

The J gene is TRBJ2-7, the V gene TRBV7-2; D unclear. Trimming took off 4 bases at V and 4 bases at J, with 14 bases between the two ends. The CDR3 is 14 residues long. Germline-derived CDR1 and CDR2 are SGHTA and FQGNSA. Here the CDR3 DNA reads TGTGCCAGCAGCTCACCCCGGCACGGGTACGAGCAGTACTTC. Amino acids: CASSSPRHGYEQYF.

V and J are TRBV7-8 and TRBJ2-1; 7 bases map to TRBD2. CDR3 length: 17 residues. Germline V gives CDR1 SGHVS, CDR2 FQNEAQ. Trimming cost V 3 bases and J 0 bases; bases outside gene matches: 8. CDR3: CASSFVSGRSSYNEQFF. The CDR3 DNA sequence: TGTGCCAGCAGCTTTGTTAGCGGGCGGAGCTCCTACAATGAGCAGTTCTTC.

The chain joins TRBV4-3 to TRBJ2-1, with 9 positions matching TRBD2. Germline CDR1 is LGHNA and CDR2 is YSLEER. J gave up 5 bases and V 8 bases, and 4 bases lay outside the gene matches. There are 13 residues in the CDR3. CDR3 bases: TGCGCCAGCCTGACTAGCGGTAACAATGAGCAGTTCTTC. Protein: CASLTSGNNEQFF.

The V and J genes are TRBV19 and TRBJ2-3, with 10 bases that match TRBD2. This CDR3 is 16 amino acids long. V shed 5 bases, J shed 3 bases, and the junction held 8 bases outside the gene matches. The germline V gene encodes CDR1 LNHDA and CDR2 SQIVND (reference sequence). CDR3 in amino acids: CASSDGLAGATDTQYF. The CDR3 DNA is TGTGCCAGTAGTGACGGGCTAGCGGGAGCAACAGATACGCAGTATTTT.

The chain couples TRBV30 to TRBJ2-3; D is uncertain. CDR1 is GTSNPN, CDR2 SVGIG, per germline (reference sequence). The V and J ends lost 2 bases and 0 bases respectively, with 9 bases between them. The CDR3 spans 14 residues. The CDR3 protein is CAWSLGSSTDTQYF. The CDR3 bases are TGTGCCTGGAGTTTGGGTTCTAGCACAGATACGCAGTATTTT.

This chain joins TRBV19 and TRBJ2-7; D possibly corresponds to TRBD1 (6 bases). Germline V gives CDR1 LNHDA, CDR2 SQIVND (reference sequence). The CDR3 extends over 14 amino acids. Trimming stripped 1 base from V and 7 bases from J, with 14 bases between. DNA for the CDR3: TGTGCCAGTAGTATAGTGGGGACACGGAATGAGCAGTACTTC. Translated, it gives CASSIVGTRNEQYF.

This clone was recorded once. The chain is built from TRBV5-6 and TRBJ2-7, with D tentatively TRBD1 (6 bases). Germline V gene lookup returns CDR1 SGHDT and CDR2 YYEEEE. This CDR3 has 16 amino acids. Trimming pared 4 bases from V and 4 bases from J, leaving 21 bases between. CDR3 residues: CASSNRDNHHFYEQYF. The DNA of the CDR3 is TGTGCCAGCAGCAACCGGGACAACCATCACTTTTACGAGCAGTACTTC.